One and the same sample provided the 18 T cell receptor beta chains below, sequenced in a study of patients and donors after allogeneic stem cell transplantation. One entry per CDR3 protein results from TCRdb running MiXCR on the RT-PCR reads. Counted here are 150,000 to 200,000 distinct CDR3 sequences, about 30% occurring once; the ten biggest clones make up under 3.5%. The sequencing sample was made of blood, either unsorted or a sorted T cell fraction (not recorded which). The receptors were sampled from a human donor who was either an allogeneic HSCT recipient or a stem cell or donor lymphocyte infusion donor (not recorded which). It is not recorded whose cells these are; they may come from a transplant donor.

This chain links TRBV27 with TRBJ2-5, with TRBD2 matching 12 bases. Germline lookup yields CDR1 MNHEY and CDR2 SMNVEV (reference sequence). The CDR3 runs 14 residues. V dropped 8 bases and J dropped 3; count of bases not matched to a gene: 4. CDR3 coding DNA: TGTGCCAGCGGGAGGACTAGCGGGAAAGAGACCCAGTACTTC. Encoded protein: CASGRTSGKETQYF.

The chain couples TRBV29-1 to TRBJ2-5; D may be TRBD2 (5 bases). CDR3 size: 13 residues. V was pared by 4 bases and J by 0 bases, with 9 bases between. Germline V gives CDR1 SQVTM, CDR2 ANQGSEA. This CDR3 reads CSVAPRDQETQYF. CDR3 sequence (DNA): TGCAGCGTTGCCCCGAGGGACCAAGAGACCCAGTACTTC. The full variable domain, in which reference TRBV29-1 and TRBJ2-5 provide the parts outside the CDR3, is SAVISQKPSRDICQRGTSLTIQCQVDSQVTMMFWYRQQPGQSLTLIATANQGSEATYESGFVIDKFPISRPNLTFSTLTVSNMSPEDSSIYLCSVAPRDQETQYFGPGTRLLVL.

This rearrangement joins TRBV7-8 to TRBJ2-3; no definite D call. CDR1 and CDR2 from the germline V gene are SGHVS and FQNEAQ. V dropped 0 bases and J dropped 4 bases, with 11 bases sitting between them. CDR3 length equals 15 residues. The DNA of the CDR3 is TGTGCCAGCAGCTTAGCAAGGGTTATCCCAGATACGCAGTATTTT. Translation gives CASSLARVIPDTQYF.

The chain uses TRBV4-3 and TRBJ2-3; D remains ambiguous. Germline V gives CDR1 LGHNA, CDR2 YSLEER. The CDR3 length is 16 residues. V was cut by 1 base and J by 1 base, with 12 bases left in between. The CDR3 protein is CASSQGRFGGTDTQYF. In DNA form, the CDR3 reads TGCGCCAGCAGCCAAGGACGATTTGGCGGCACAGATACGCAGTATTTT.

The gene calls are TRBV7-6 and TRBJ2-1; possibly TRBD1 or TRBD2 for D (6 bases each). The germline CDR1 and CDR2 sequences are SGHVS and FNYEAQ. This CDR3 spans 15 amino acids. The V end lost 1 base, the J end lost 5 bases, and 12 bases lay between the germline ends. CDR3 DNA sequence: TGTGCCAGCAGCTTAGTACAGGGACTGGACAATGAGCAGTTCTTC. Translating gives CASSLVQGLDNEQFF. Full variable domain (remainder filled in from reference TRBV7-6 and TRBJ2-1): GAGVSQSPRYKVTKRGQDVALRCDPISGHVSLYWYRQALGQGPEFLTYFNYEAQQDKSGLPNDRFSAERPEGSISTLTIQRTEQRDSAMYRCASSLVQGLDNEQFFGPGTRLTVL.

The rearrangement links TRBV6-5 to TRBJ1-1, with D hard to call. Germline V gene lookup returns CDR1 MNHEY and CDR2 SVGAGI. V was cut by 7 bases and J by 0 bases, with 6 bases left in between. This CDR3 has 12 residues. The CDR3 here is CASKGLNTEAFF. Here the CDR3 DNA reads TGTGCCAGCAAGGGTCTGAACACTGAAGCTTTCTTT.

This clonotype turned up a few times. The V and J genes are TRBV28 and TRBJ1-4; D might be TRBD1 (5 bases). Germline loops: CDR1 MDHEN, CDR2 SYDVKM. Trimming took 6 bases from V and 0 from J, leaving 11 bases between them. The CDR3 has 15 amino acids. CDR3: CASSRGGSTNEKLFF. The CDR3 coding sequence is TGTGCCAGCAGCCGGGGCGGCTCAACTAATGAAAAACTGTTTTTT.

This clonotype was seen more than once but under ten times. This rearrangement joins TRBV4-2 to TRBJ2-3; D is perhaps TRBD2 (6 bases). V shed 0 bases and J shed 0 bases, with 19 bases lying between them. There are 19 residues in the CDR3. Germline V gene sequence: CDR1 LGHNA, CDR2 YNFKEQ. CDR3 sequence reads: CASSQEKVLGGTSTDTQYF. The CDR3 DNA follows: TGTGCCAGCAGCCAAGAAAAGGTCCTCGGCGGGACTAGCACAGATACGCAGTATTTT.

This clonotype occurred a few times. The rearrangement uses TRBV29-1 and TRBJ2-7, with D maybe TRBD1 (5 bases). The CDR3 extends over 13 amino acids. Deletions cut 5 bases from V and 2 bases from J, with 13 bases between. The germline gives CDR1 SQVTM, CDR2 ANQGSEA. CDR3: CSVRGLYTYEQYF. DNA for the CDR3: TGCAGCGTTAGGGGATTATATACCTACGAGCAGTACTTC.

The chain uses TRBV29-1 and TRBJ1-1, with D possibly TRBD1 on 5 matching bases. Germline CDR1 reads SQVTM; CDR2 reads ANQGSEA. The CDR3 consists of 12 residues. V lost 2 bases, J lost 4 bases, and 8 bases lay in between. The CDR3 sequence is CSVEWGGTEAFF. The CDR3 coding sequence is TGCAGCGTTGAATGGGGGGGCACTGAAGCTTTCTTT.

The CDR3 loop reads CASIRTGHTGELFF. In DNA form, the CDR3 reads TGTGCCAGTATCCGGACAGGGCACACCGGGGAGCTGTTTTTT. This chain connects TRBV19 to TRBJ2-2, with 8 bases identical to TRBD1. The ends lost 7 bases at V and 3 bases at J; junction bases unmatched: 4. From germline, CDR1 is LNHDA and CDR2 SQIVND (reference sequence). The CDR3 is made up of 14 amino acids.

There are many counts of this clonotype. The V call is TRBV20-1, the J call TRBJ2-4; D is uncertain. The V gene's germline CDR1 is DFQATT and CDR2 SNEGSKA (reference sequence). CDR3 size: 14 residues. V dropped 4 bases and J dropped 1 base, with 11 bases sitting between them. The CDR3 bases are TGCAGTGCTATTCAAGGGAAGGCCAAAAACATTCAGTACTTC. Translated, it gives CSAIQGKAKNIQYF.

The chain uses TRBV29-1 and TRBJ2-1; 8 positions match TRBD1. The CDR3 runs 13 residues. Per the germline V gene, CDR1 is SQVTM and CDR2 is ANQGSEA. The V and J ends lost 6 bases and 8 bases, in that order; junction bases with no gene match: 9. CDR3 sequence (DNA): TGCAGCGTATGGACAGGGAGACGGGATGAGCAGTTCTTC. As protein: CSVWTGRRDEQFF.

This clonotype was detected only a few times. The chain carries TRBV6-2 or TRBV6-3 and TRBJ2-1; D gene ambiguous. Germline V gene sequence: CDR1 MNHEY, CDR2 SVGEGT. The CDR3 loop spans 13 amino acids. Trimming cost V 4 bases and J 3 bases, with 7 bases left between them. CDR3 amino acids: CASSSWLYNEQFF. The CDR3 DNA reads TGTGCCAGCAGTTCCTGGCTCTACAATGAGCAGTTCTTC.

This clonotype came up a few times. The rearrangement links TRBV15 to TRBJ2-7, with D uncertain. Germline CDR1 is LNHNV and CDR2 is YYDKDF (reference sequence). Trimming removed 6 bases at V and 3 bases at J, with 15 bases between. The CDR3 length is 14 residues. CDR3 amino acids: CATSRSTGVYEQYF. CDR3 sequence (DNA): TGTGCCACCAGTAGGAGTACGGGCGTCTACGAGCAGTACTTC. The variable domain in full, completed from reference TRBV15 and TRBJ2-7, reads DAMVIQNPRYQVTQFGKPVTLSCSQTLNHNVMYWYQQKSSQAPKLLFHYYDKDFNNEADTPDNFQSRRPNTSFCFLDIRSPGLGDTAMYLCATSRSTGVYEQYFGPGTRLTVT.

The rearrangement joins TRBV5-1 to TRBJ2-5; the match to TRBD1 covers 8 bases. CDR1 is SGHRS and CDR2 is YFSETQ in the germline V gene. There are 14 residues in the CDR3. V lost 0 bases to trimming and J lost 3 bases; unmatched junction nucleotides: 1. The DNA for the CDR3 is TGCGCCAGCAGCTTGGGGACAGGGAAAGAGACCCAGTACTTC. Translation: CASSLGTGKETQYF.

The chain has TRBV20-1 and TRBJ2-1; a possible D gene is TRBD2 (7 bases). V gave up 2 bases and J gave up 4 bases, with 18 bases separating them. The germline V gene has CDR1 DFQATT and CDR2 SNEGSKA (reference sequence). The CDR3 sequence is 16 residues long. The CDR3 DNA sequence: TGCAGTGCTAGAAAGTCTCAGGGGAGGGGATACAATGAGCAGTTCTTC. Translated, it gives CSARKSQGRGYNEQFF.

V gene TRBV9 combines with J gene TRBJ2-3, with a tentative D call TRBD1 (5 bases). CDR1 is SGDLS and CDR2 is YYNGEE in the germline V gene. The V and J ends lost 4 bases and 4 bases respectively, with 16 bases between them. This CDR3 has 15 residues. The CDR3: CASSPWTRRPDTQYF. The CDR3 nucleotides are TGTGCCAGCAGCCCATGGACAAGAAGGCCAGATACGCAGTATTTT.